This TCR beta chain was identified during a study of molecular identifiers for immune sequencing clone quantification. Note on this clonotype: A much larger clone lies a single base off, so this may be a read error.

Each CDR3 protein gets one entry after TCRdb re-called the PCR reads with MiXCR. The sample lists approximately 63,000 distinct CDR3 sequences, 15% to 20% occurring once. The length of the CDR3 is 15 residues. Trimming removed 4 bases from V and 6 bases from J; junction bases left unmatched: 8. Per germline, CDR1 SGHNT and CDR2 YENEEA. This TCR was recovered from a human donor in good health. Some libraries in this study had Jurkat cell RNA spiked in. Sequencing was carried out using naive CD8+ T cells from blood, with Jurkat cell RNA spiked in. Indicated subset: FACS-sorted CD8+CD4-CCR7+CD45RA+ naive T cells. The chain couples TRBV11-3 to TRBJ2-1; 8 nucleotides align to TRBD1. This CDR3 is CASSSRDRPCNEQFF. DNA of the CDR3: TGTGCCAGCAGCTCCCGGGACAGGCCCTGCAATGAGCAGTTCTTC.